This T cell receptor (beta chain) was captured in a study of cytomegalovirus exposure and HLA in healthy donors. The PCR had 60 Vbeta and 13 Jbeta primers. The repertoire was sequenced with immunoSEQ multiplex PCR; TCRdb's copy has only in-frame clones and lacks some. This sample has around 110,000 clones, with 66% found just once. Of note for this clone: Its target is not known.

V shed 8 bases and J shed 0 bases, with 24 bases lying between them. The CDR3 loop spans 17 amino acids. From germline, CDR1 is SGDLS and CDR2 YYNGEE. Study findings and constraints: When a later analysis compared HLA-associated TCR beta chains with equally common others, the HLA-associated chains turned out to be more clonally expanded and to have lower generation probabilities.

This clonotype originated in a man aged 18 to 29 in good health and CMV-seronegative. The chain combines TRBV9 with TRBJ2-7; a possible D gene is TRBD1 (6 bases). Sequencing was carried out using PBMCs. In nucleotides, the CDR3 is TGTGCCAGTTCTTCCACCCCAGGGGCCTCAAGCTCCTACGAGCAGTACTTC. It codes for CASSSTPGASSSYEQYF.